These T cell receptor beta chains were read from a single sample in a study of OX40 agonist ivuxolimab in advanced cancers. Profiled with immunoSEQ multiplex PCR; TCRdb holds only in-frame clones, not every one. The sample has around 100,000 clones, roughly nine tenths seen once; the top ten hold around 2.6%. Material: CD4+ or CD8+ T cells sorted from blood, obtained in a trial of the OX40 agonist ivuxolimab. The receptors were gathered from an adult with an advanced solid tumor such as melanoma, head and neck, liver or kidney cancer. CDR3s include the opening cysteine and the closing phenylalanine or tryptophan. The D gene is left open where the match is weak. Expanded clones get a size class; other rows say once, few or many, or leave the size out.

d_call j_call v_call clone_size cdr3_aa cdr3_nt
. TRBJ2-1 TRBV27 . CASSDRYNEQFF TGTGCCAGCAGCGACAGGTACAATGAGCAGTTCTTC
. TRBJ1-5 TRBV27 . CASSKSIPGRGNQPQHF TGTGCCAGCAGCAAGTCCATCCCAGGGAGGGGCAATCAGCCCCAGCATTTT
. TRBJ2-1 TRBV7-2 . CASSSVPQSGEQFF TGTGCCAGCAGTTCAGTCCCCCAAAGCGGCGAGCAGTTCTTC
. TRBJ1-4 TRBV15 . CATSRDLGSNEKLFF TGTGCCACCAGCAGAGATTTGGGGTCTAATGAAAAACTGTTTTTT
. TRBJ2-6 TRBV5-1 . CASSLGSGSGANVLTF TGCGCCAGCAGCTTGGGATCCGGTTCTGGGGCCAACGTCCTGACTTTC
TRBD1 TRBJ1-5 TRBV28 . CASSFEGQGDHQPQHF TGTGCCAGCAGTTTCGAGGGACAGGGGGACCATCAGCCCCAGCATTTT
. TRBJ2-3 TRBV11-2 . CASSLDSGATDTQYF TGTGCCAGCAGCTTAGACTCAGGAGCGACAGATACGCAGTATTTT
TRBD1 TRBJ1-2 TRBV30 . CAFGTGGKSGYTF TGTGCCTTCGGGACAGGGGGAAAGAGTGGCTACACCTTC
TRBD2 TRBJ2-5 TRBV5-1 . CASSLGLAGPETQYF TGCGCCAGCAGCTTGGGACTAGCGGGACCAGAGACCCAGTACTTC
TRBD2 TRBJ2-2 TRBV19 once CASSTGLDLTELFF TGTGCCAGTAGCACGGGACTAGATCTGACGGAGCTGTTTTTT
TRBD2 TRBJ2-3 TRBV5-4 . CASSLVAGGLDTQYF TGTGCCAGCAGCTTGGTGGCGGGAGGGCTGGATACGCAGTATTTT
. TRBJ2-5 TRBV28 . CASSSDPSRVDF TGTGCCAGCAGTTCGGACCCAAGTCGGGTGGACTTC
. TRBJ2-1 TRBV6-4 once CASKRDSGSYNEQFF TGTGCCAGCAAAAGGGATAGCGGCTCCTACAATGAGCAGTTCTTC
TRBD1 TRBJ1-4 TRBV11-2 . CASSLITGGEKLFF TGTGCCAGCAGCTTAATCACAGGGGGCGAAAAACTGTTTTTT
. TRBJ2-3 TRBV15 . CATSTEGVTQYF TGTGCCACCAGCACAGAGGGGGTTACGCAGTATTTT
. TRBJ1-3 TRBV19 . CATSRDLGNTIYF TGTGCCACTTCCCGGGACCTTGGAAACACCATATATTTT
TRBD1 TRBJ2-4 TRBV4-1 . CASSQGHSGGKGNIQYF TGCGCCAGCAGCCAAGGGCATTCAGGGGGCAAGGGAAACATTCAGTACTTC
TRBD2 TRBJ2-6 TRBV6-5 . CASSYRGSSGANVLTF TGTGCCAGCAGTTACCGCGGGAGCTCTGGGGCCAACGTCCTGACTTTC
TRBD1 TRBJ1-1 TRBV6-5 . CASYRGVSTEAFF TGTGCCAGCTACAGGGGGGTCAGCACTGAAGCTTTCTTT
. TRBJ1-1 TRBV28 . CASTSSGGQLTEAFF TGTGCCAGCACCTCGTCCGGGGGACAACTCACTGAAGCTTTCTTT
TRBD2 TRBJ2-3 TRBV14 . CASGRHGLEMYF TGTGCCAGCGGTCGCCACGGACTAGAAATGTATTTT
. TRBJ2-1 TRBV29-1 . CTVRQMNNEQFF TGCACCGTTAGACAGATGAACAATGAGCAGTTCTTC
. TRBJ2-1 TRBV1 . CTSSSDCRYSGEQFF TGCACCAGCAGCTCCGACTGTAGATATTCGGGTGAGCAGTTCTTC
. TRBJ2-1 TRBV7-9 . CASSSSPLGNEQFF TGTGCCAGCTCGTCTTCCCCATTAGGAAATGAGCAGTTCTTC
TRBD1 TRBJ1-5 TRBV7-2 . CASSFRQGDQPQHF TGTGCCAGCAGCTTCAGACAGGGTGACCAGCCCCAGCATTTT
. TRBJ2-1 TRBV5-1 . CASSYQLDNNEQFF TGCGCCAGCAGCTACCAACTAGACAACAATGAGCAGTTCTTC
. TRBJ1-4 TRBV21-1 . CASRTDLPTAGLNEKLFF TGTGCCAGCAGAACCGACCTTCCCACGGCAGGCCTTAATGAAAAACTGTTTTTT
. TRBJ2-2 TRBV27 . CASSGGTSGFGELFF TGTGCCAGCAGTGGAGGGACTTCGGGGTTCGGGGAGCTGTTTTTT
TRBD2 TRBJ2-1 TRBV4-2 . CASSQVSAGALREQFF TGTGCCAGCAGCCAAGTCTCAGCGGGAGCGCTTAGGGAGCAGTTCTTC
. TRBJ2-7 TRBV2 . CASKEDSREQYF TGTGCCAGCAAAGAGGATTCGCGGGAGCAGTACTTC
. TRBJ2-1 TRBV5-1 . CASSPGFEDAEQFF TGCGCCAGCAGCCCTGGGTTCGAGGACGCTGAGCAGTTCTTC
. TRBJ2-7 TRBV5-1 once CASSFLQGGYEQYF TGCGCCAGCAGCTTTTTACAGGGGGGGTACGAGCAGTACTTC
TRBD1 TRBJ1-2 TRBV19 . CASSTPGQVPNYGYTF TGTGCCAGTAGTACCCCGGGACAGGTGCCTAACTATGGCTACACCTTC
TRBD1 TRBJ1-5 TRBV7-9 . CASSIGTGGFSNQPQHF TGTGCCAGCAGCATAGGGACAGGGGGCTTTAGCAATCAGCCCCAGCATTTT
. TRBJ1-3 TRBV25-1 . CASSRGAWGNTIYF TGTGCCAGCAGCAGGGGAGCATGGGGAAACACCATATATTTT
. TRBJ2-3 TRBV14 . CASNPIGGKSADTQYF TGTGCCAGCAACCCGATAGGCGGGAAATCCGCGGATACGCAGTATTTT
. TRBJ2-7 TRBV7-9 once CASSGTTMRRSSYEQYF TGTGCCAGCAGCGGGACGACAATGAGAAGGAGCTCCTACGAGCAGTACTTC
. TRBJ1-2 TRBV28 . CASSFWQELYGYTF TGTGCCAGCAGTTTTTGGCAGGAGCTTTATGGCTACACCTTC
. TRBJ2-3 TRBV21-1 . CASSPGPTVPSSTDTQYF TGTGCCAGCAGTCCGGGCCCAACAGTCCCGTCCAGCACAGATACGCAGTATTTT
. TRBJ2-7 TRBV28 once CASSRGPGTDLYEQYF TGTGCCAGCAGTCGGGGTCCCGGGACTGATCTCTACGAGCAGTACTTC
. TRBJ2-4 TRBV7-9 few CASSLSWGKNIQYF TGTGCCAGCAGCTTATCCTGGGGCAAAAACATTCAGTACTTC
. TRBJ1-5 TRBV28 . CAIQGFNQPQHF TGTGCCATCCAGGGATTTAATCAGCCCCAGCATTTT
. TRBJ2-2 TRBV5-6 few CASSLGQYTGELFF TGTGCCAGCAGCTTGGGACAGTACACCGGGGAGCTGTTTTTT
TRBD1 TRBJ1-4 TRBV7-9 . CASSLGWGQGATTNEKLFF TGTGCCAGCAGCTTAGGGTGGGGACAGGGAGCAACAACTAATGAAAAACTGTTTTTT
. TRBJ2-1 TRBV7-9 . CASSLAGVYNEQFF TGTGCCAGCAGCTTAGCTGGGGTCTACAATGAGCAGTTCTTC
. TRBJ2-5 TRBV11-2 . CASSLGPGLTETQYF TGTGCCAGCAGCTTAGGTCCAGGGTTGACGGAGACCCAGTACTTC
TRBD2 TRBJ2-7 TRBV28 . CASTPGGLSYEQYF TGTGCCAGCACTCCGGGAGGCCTGTCCTACGAGCAGTACTTC
TRBD1 TRBJ2-6 TRBV30 . CAWSTGTGAGANVLTF TGTGCCTGGAGTACCGGGACAGGGGCTGGGGCCAACGTCCTGACTTTC